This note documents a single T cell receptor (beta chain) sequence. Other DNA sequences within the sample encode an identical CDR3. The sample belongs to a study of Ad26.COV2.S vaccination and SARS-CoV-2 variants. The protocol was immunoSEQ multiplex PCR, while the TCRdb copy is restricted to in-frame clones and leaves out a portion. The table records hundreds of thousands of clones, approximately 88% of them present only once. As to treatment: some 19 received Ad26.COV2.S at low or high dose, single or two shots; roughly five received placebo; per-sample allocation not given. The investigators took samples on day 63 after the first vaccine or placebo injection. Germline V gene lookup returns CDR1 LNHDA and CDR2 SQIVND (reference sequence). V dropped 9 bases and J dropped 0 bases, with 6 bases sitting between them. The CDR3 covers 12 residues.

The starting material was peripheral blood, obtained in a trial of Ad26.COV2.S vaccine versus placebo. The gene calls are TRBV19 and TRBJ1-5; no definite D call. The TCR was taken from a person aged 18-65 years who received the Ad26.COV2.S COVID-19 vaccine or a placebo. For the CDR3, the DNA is TGTGCCAGCCGATATAGCAATCAGCCCCAGCATTTT. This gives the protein CASRYSNQPQHF. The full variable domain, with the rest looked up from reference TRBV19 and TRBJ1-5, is DGGITQSPKYLFRKEGQNVTLSCEQNLNHDAMYWYRQDPGQGLRLIYYSQIVNDFQKGDIAEGYSVSREKKESFPLTVTSAQKNPTAFYLCASRYSNQPQHFGDGTRLSIL.